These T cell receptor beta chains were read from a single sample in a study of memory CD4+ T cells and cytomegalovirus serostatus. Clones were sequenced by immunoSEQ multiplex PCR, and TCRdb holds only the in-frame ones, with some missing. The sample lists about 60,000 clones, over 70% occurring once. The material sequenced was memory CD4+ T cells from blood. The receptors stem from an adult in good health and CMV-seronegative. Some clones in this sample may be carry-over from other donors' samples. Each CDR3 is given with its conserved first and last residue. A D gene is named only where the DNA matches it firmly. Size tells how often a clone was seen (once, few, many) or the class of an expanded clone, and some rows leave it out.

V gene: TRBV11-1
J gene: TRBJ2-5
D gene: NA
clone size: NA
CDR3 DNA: TGTGCCAGCAGCTTGGGGGAGCACCAAGAGACCCAGTACTTC
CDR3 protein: CASSLGEHQETQYF

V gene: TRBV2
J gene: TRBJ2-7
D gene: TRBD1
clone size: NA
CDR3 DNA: TGTGCCAGCCGGGACAGGGGGAACGAGCAGTACTTC
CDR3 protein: CASRDRGNEQYF

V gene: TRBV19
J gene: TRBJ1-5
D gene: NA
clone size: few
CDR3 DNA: TGTGCCAGTACGGGACATTATAGCAATCAGCCCCAGCATTTT
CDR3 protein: CASTGHYSNQPQHF

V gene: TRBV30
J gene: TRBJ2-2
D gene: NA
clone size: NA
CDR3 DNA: TGTGCCTGGAGGGTTTCGACGGGTGAGGGGGAGCTGTTTTTT
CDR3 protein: CAWRVSTGEGELFF

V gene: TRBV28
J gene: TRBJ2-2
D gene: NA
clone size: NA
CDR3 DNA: TGTGCCAGCAGTCCTCGGACCGGCCACGCTTCGAACACCGGGGAGCTGTTTTTT
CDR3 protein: CASSPRTGHASNTGELFF

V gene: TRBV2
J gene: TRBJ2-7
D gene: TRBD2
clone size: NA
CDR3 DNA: TGTGCCAGCAGTGAAGCGCTTTGGGCAGTAAGGACTAGCGGGAGCCTGAGCTACGAGCAGTACTTC
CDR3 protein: CASSEALWAVRTSGSLSYEQYF

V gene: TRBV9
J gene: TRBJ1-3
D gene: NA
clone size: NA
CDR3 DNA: TGTGCCAGCAGCGGGAAGCCCCCCTATGGAAACACCATATATTTT
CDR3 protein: CASSGKPPYGNTIYF

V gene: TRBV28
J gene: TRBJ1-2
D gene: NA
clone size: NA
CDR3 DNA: TGTGCCAGCAGTTCGGGAAAGGCCGGGAATTTTGGCTACACCTTC
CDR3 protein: CASSSGKAGNFGYTF

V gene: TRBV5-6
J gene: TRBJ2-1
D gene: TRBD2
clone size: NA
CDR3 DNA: TGTGCCAGCAGCCCGCAGCCGGGACTAGCATACAATGAGCAGTTCTTC
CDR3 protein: CASSPQPGLAYNEQFF

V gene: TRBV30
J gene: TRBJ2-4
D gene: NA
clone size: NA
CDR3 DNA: TGTGCCTGGAGGGACCGTGGGGGCTCCAAAAACATTCAGTACTTC
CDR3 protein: CAWRDRGGSKNIQYF

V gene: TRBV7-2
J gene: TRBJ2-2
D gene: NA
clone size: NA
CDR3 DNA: TGTGCCAGCAGCTTAGCAATGGACACCGGGGAGCTGTTTTTT
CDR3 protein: CASSLAMDTGELFF

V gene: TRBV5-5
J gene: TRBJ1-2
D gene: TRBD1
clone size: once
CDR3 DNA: TGTGCCAGCAGCCCGGGGGACAGCGTATATGGCTACACCTTC
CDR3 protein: CASSPGDSVYGYTF

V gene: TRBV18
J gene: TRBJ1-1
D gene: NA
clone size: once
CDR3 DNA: TGTGCCAGCCTACAGGGTGGTAGCACTGAAGCTTTCTTT
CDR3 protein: CASLQGGSTEAFF

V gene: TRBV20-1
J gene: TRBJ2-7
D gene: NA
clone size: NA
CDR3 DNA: TGCAGTGCTAGAGGGCTAGCAGAGCAGTACTTC
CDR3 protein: CSARGLAEQYF

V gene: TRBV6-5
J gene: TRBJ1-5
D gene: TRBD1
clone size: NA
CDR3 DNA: TGTGCCAGCAGTGGGGACAGGGCTCAGCCCCAGCATTTT
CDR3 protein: CASSGDRAQPQHF

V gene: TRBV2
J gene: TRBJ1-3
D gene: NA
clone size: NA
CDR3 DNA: TGTGCCAGCAGTGTTGAAGGAAACACCATATATTTT
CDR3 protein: CASSVEGNTIYF

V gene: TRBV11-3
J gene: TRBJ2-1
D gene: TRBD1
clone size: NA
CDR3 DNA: TGTGCCAGCAGCTTAGAACAGGGGGGCACGGCAGGGTACAATGAGCAGTTCTTC
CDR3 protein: CASSLEQGGTAGYNEQFF

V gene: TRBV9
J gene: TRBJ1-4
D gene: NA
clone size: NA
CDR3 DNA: TGTGCCAGCAGCGTAGACCAGGGGCGAACTAATGAAAAACTGTTTTTT
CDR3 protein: CASSVDQGRTNEKLFF

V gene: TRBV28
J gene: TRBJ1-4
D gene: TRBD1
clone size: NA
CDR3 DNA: TGTGCCAGCAGTTCGGGACAGGGTAATGAAAAACTGTTTTTT
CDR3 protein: CASSSGQGNEKLFF

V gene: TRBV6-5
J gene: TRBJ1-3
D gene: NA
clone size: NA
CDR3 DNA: TGTGCCAGCAGGGCGTTTTCGGACGTTGGAAACACCATATATTTT
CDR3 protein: CASRAFSDVGNTIYF

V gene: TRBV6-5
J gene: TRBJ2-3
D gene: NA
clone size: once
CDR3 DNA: TGTGCCAGCAGTTACTCCGGGGGAGCCTTGGCAGATACGCAGTATTTT
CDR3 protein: CASSYSGGALADTQYF

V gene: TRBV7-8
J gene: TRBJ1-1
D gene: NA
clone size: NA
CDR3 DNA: TGTGCCAGCAGCGCGGACAGGAACACTGAAGCTTTCTTT
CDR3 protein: CASSADRNTEAFF

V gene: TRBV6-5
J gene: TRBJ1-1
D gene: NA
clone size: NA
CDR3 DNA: TGTGCCAGCAGTTACCCGTGGCAGTCACACACTGAAGCTTTCTTT
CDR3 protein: CASSYPWQSHTEAFF

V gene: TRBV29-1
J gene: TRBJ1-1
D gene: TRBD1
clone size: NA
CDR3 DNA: TGCAGCGGGCAAGGACAGGCGGCGAACACTGAAGCTTTCTTT
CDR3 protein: CSGQGQAANTEAFF